This T cell receptor beta chain stems from a study of blood T cell repertoires in COVID-19. Study-wide context: Both acute and convalescent COVID-19 samples were obtained from the United States, Italy and Spain. T cells, B-cell-depleted T cells, or PBMCs provided the cDNA or gDNA that served as material.

Cohorts were based on clinical histories the participants reported. The CDR3 contains 14 residues. Germline V gene lookup returns CDR1 MDHEN and CDR2 SYDVKM. V gave up 6 bases and J gave up 4 bases; unmatched junction bases: 6. Original processing notes: Reference gene primer amplification yielded estimated nucleated cell counts. The assay was immunoSEQ multiplex PCR, and TCRdb's table has in-frame clones only and misses some. That table gives V, J and clone size, and the DNA gave D and trimming. The data contain hundreds of thousands of clones, around 90% of them singletons. The chain links TRBV28 to TRBJ1-3; 7 nucleotides agree with TRBD1. Sequencing was performed on PBMCs or T cells enriched from blood (not recorded which). This TCR came from a woman between 50 and 59 years old with acute COVID-19. The CDR3 here is CASRSQGPGNTIYF. Here the CDR3 DNA reads TGTGCCAGCAGATCACAGGGGCCAGGAAACACCATATATTTT.